This entry features one TCR beta chain sequence. This sample was included in a study of PD-L1 blockade in urothelial cancer. Study as a whole: Patients previously received 0 to 3 chemotherapy regimens. The median T cell count in blood samples was 110,000 to 150,000.

The diagnosis in patients was locally advanced or metastatic urothelial carcinoma. The method was immunoSEQ multiplex PCR; TCRdb's version includes in-frame clones alone and lacks a portion of them. The sample lists about 52,000 clones; 70% to 80% were seen once. Germline V gene sequence: CDR1 MGHRA, CDR2 YSYEKL. The V gene lost 3 bases and the J gene lost 6 bases, with 17 bases spanning the gap. This CDR3 region has 16 residues. The starting material was PBMCs, obtained around atezolizumab (anti-PD-L1) treatment. The TCR comes from a man aged 65-85 years with urothelial cancer. This chain connects TRBV4-1 to TRBJ1-4, with D maybe TRBD1 (5 bases). The CDR3 DNA sequence: TGCGCCAGCAGCCATTGGTTAGGACGGGGGGATGAAAAACTGTTTTTT. Protein: CASSHWLGRGDEKLFF.